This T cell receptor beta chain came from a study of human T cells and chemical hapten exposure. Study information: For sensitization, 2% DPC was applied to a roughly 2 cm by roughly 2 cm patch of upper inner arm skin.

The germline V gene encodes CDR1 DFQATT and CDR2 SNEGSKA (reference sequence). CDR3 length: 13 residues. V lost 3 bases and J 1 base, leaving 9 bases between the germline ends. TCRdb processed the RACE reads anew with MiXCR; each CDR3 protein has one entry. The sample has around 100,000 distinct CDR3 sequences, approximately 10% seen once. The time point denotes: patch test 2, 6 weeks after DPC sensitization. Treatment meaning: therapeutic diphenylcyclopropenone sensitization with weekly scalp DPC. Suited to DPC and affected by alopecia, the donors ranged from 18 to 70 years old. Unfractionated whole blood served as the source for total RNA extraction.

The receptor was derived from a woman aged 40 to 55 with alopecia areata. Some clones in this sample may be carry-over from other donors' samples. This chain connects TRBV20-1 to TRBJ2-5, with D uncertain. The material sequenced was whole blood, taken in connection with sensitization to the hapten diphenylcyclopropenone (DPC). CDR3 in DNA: TGCAGTGCTAGGGCCTGGCCCCAAGAGACCCAGTACTTC. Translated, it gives CSARAWPQETQYF.